These 30 T cell receptor beta chains came from one sample sequenced in a study of T-cell reconstitution after alpha-beta-depleted transplantation in children. A TCRbeta library incorporating unique molecular identifiers was prepared. TCRdb used MiXCR to reprocess the PCR reads, holding one entry per CDR3 protein. The table has hundreds of thousands of distinct CDR3 sequences, approximately 14% seen once. The specimen was PBMCs, collected before TCRalphabeta/CD19-depleted stem cell transplant. The receptors shown here come from a girl aged 2 to 9 with congenital amegakaryocytic thrombocytopenia, due to receive a stem cell transplant.

CDR3 region: CASSTAWADVGYTF. As DNA, the CDR3 is TGTGCCAGCAGCACGGCTTGGGCAGACGTTGGCTACACCTTC. The chain carries TRBV21-1 and TRBJ1-2. TRBV21-1 is reported as a pseudogene. The CDR3 consists of 14 residues.

This clonotype came up a few times. The V gene is TRBV18, the J gene TRBJ2-1; 10 nucleotides match TRBD2. CDR3 length: 15 residues. Germline V lookup: CDR1 KGHSH, CDR2 LQKENI. V dropped 2 bases and J dropped 6; count of bases not matched to a gene: 4. CDR3 sequence: CASSPSSGSSNEQFF. CDR3 sequence (DNA): TGTGCCAGCTCACCATCTAGCGGGAGTAGCAATGAGCAGTTCTTC.

This clonotype was picked up many times. The genes are TRBV5-5 and TRBJ1-1; D is uncertain. CDR3 length: 14 residues. Germline assignment: CDR1 SGHKS and CDR2 YYEKEE (reference sequence). Trimming cost V 4 bases and J 1 base, with 11 bases left between them. The CDR3 sequence is CASSVPLRNTEAFF. DNA of the CDR3: TGTGCCAGCAGCGTTCCCCTGCGGAACACTGAAGCTTTCTTT.

This clonotype was recorded many times. J is TRBJ1-4 and V is TRBV29-1; D ambiguous. The CDR3 runs 11 residues. Trimming pared 7 bases from V and 4 bases from J, leaving 7 bases between. CDR1 is SQVTM and CDR2 is ANQGSEA in the germline V gene. The CDR3 region is CSALLNEKLFF. DNA for the CDR3: TGCAGCGCGCTGCTTAATGAAAAACTGTTTTTT.

This clonotype was seen only a few times. The junction departs from germline at one end; a sequencing error may be responsible. The genes are TRBV20-1 and TRBJ2-5; 9 positions agree with TRBD2. Looked up from germline, CDR1 is DFQATT and CDR2 is SNEGSKA (reference sequence). The CDR3 extends over 17 amino acids. The chain's CDR3 is CSARDWSQVAGVESQYF. The CDR3 DNA follows: TGCAGTGCTAGAGATTGGAGCCAGGTAGCGGGAGTAGAGAGCCAGTACTTC.

The rearrangement uses TRBV5-1 and TRBJ2-7, with 9 positions matching TRBD2. Germline V gives CDR1 SGHRS, CDR2 YFSETQ. Losses at the gene ends were 5 bases for V and 1 base for J; bases not matched to a gene: 7. The CDR3 loop spans 15 amino acids. The DNA of the CDR3 is TGCGCCAGCAGGGAGATAGCGGGAGCATCCTACGAGCAGTACTTC. Its translation: CASREIAGASYEQYF.

This clonotype was recorded at least ten times. V usage is TRBV27 and J usage is TRBJ1-6; 8 bases match TRBD1. The junction had 7 bases not matched to a gene; V was cut back by 7 bases and J by 8 bases. Germline assignment: CDR1 MNHEY and CDR2 SMNVEV (reference sequence). The CDR3 totals 14 residues. The DNA for the CDR3 is TGTGCCAGCACGGTGGACAGGGTGGATTCACCCCTCCACTTT. It codes for CASTVDRVDSPLHF.

The CDR3 loop is CASSSWTKGKRELFF. DNA for the CDR3: TGTGCCAGCAGTTCTTGGACGAAAGGGAAGAGGGAGCTGTTTTTT. The chain couples TRBV27 to TRBJ2-2; no definite D call. Germline V gives CDR1 MNHEY, CDR2 SMNVEV (reference sequence). The CDR3 extends over 15 amino acids. With 4 bases removed from V and 9 bases from J, the gap between germline ends came to 18 bases.

This chain uses TRBV29-1 with TRBJ2-3; no definite D call. This CDR3 is built from 11 residues. Germline-derived CDR1 and CDR2 are SQVTM and ANQGSEA. Deletions cut 5 bases from V and 14 bases from J, with 17 bases between. CDR3 sequence reads: CSVPMASSGYF. The CDR3 DNA follows: TGCAGCGTTCCCATGGCGTCCTCGGGGTATTTT.

This clonotype has a count of ten or more. The chain has TRBV20-1 and TRBJ2-3; no reliable D call. Germline V lookup: CDR1 DFQATT, CDR2 SNEGSKA (reference sequence). Trimming cost V 0 bases and J 7 bases, with 17 bases left between them. The CDR3 is 15 residues long. CDR3 loop: CSARDSLLGSHTQYF. In DNA form, the CDR3 reads TGCAGTGCTAGAGATTCCCTACTTGGCTCTCATACGCAGTATTTT.

In this sample, this clonotype turned up a few times. The chain combines TRBV5-1 with TRBJ1-2; TRBD1 matches at 9 bases. The length of the CDR3 is 16 residues. Germline V gene sequence: CDR1 SGHRS, CDR2 YFSETQ. Unmatched junction bases numbered 11, after V lost 2 bases and J lost 6 bases. The CDR3 bases are TGCGCCAGCAGCTTTGGACAGGGGCCGGGGAGGAATGGCTACACCTTC. It yields the protein CASSFGQGPGRNGYTF.

The chain links TRBV7-8 to TRBJ2-1, with 9 bases lining up with TRBD2. V trimming: 0 bases; J trimming: 10 bases; junction bases outside the gene matches: 10. CDR1 and CDR2 from the germline V gene are SGHVS and FQNEAQ. The CDR3 runs to 16 residues. The CDR3 nucleotides read TGTGCCAGCAGCTTAGCGGGCGGGAGGGCCGGCGGAGAGCAGTTCTTC. As protein: CASSLAGGRAGGEQFF.

This clonotype was counted many times. The V and J genes are TRBV5-1 and TRBJ2-1, with D tentatively TRBD2 (5 bases). Trimming took off 2 bases at V and 1 base at J, with 7 bases between the two ends. This CDR3 contains 14 residues. Germline V gives CDR1 SGHRS, CDR2 YFSETQ. The CDR3 coding sequence is TGCGCCAGCAGCTTCCTAGCTTCCTACAATGAGCAGTTCTTC. It codes for CASSFLASYNEQFF.

The V call is TRBV12-3 or TRBV12-4, the J call TRBJ2-5; the match to TRBD2 covers 7 bases. With V trimmed by 5 bases and J by 5 bases, 8 bases remained unmatched. The CDR3 runs to 14 residues. The CDR3, as DNA: TGTGCCAGCAGTGGGGGGGTGATGATCGAGACCCAGTACTTC. This gives the protein CASSGGVMIETQYF.

In the case of this clonotype: Since the CDR3 does not end with the conserved phenylalanine or tryptophan, this likely comes from a read error. This rearrangement joins TRBV7-6 to TRBJ2-7; 8 nucleotides match TRBD2. There are 15 residues in the CDR3. V dropped 11 bases and J dropped 2; count of bases not matched to a gene: 14. CDR1 is SGHVS, CDR2 FNYEAQ, per germline. The CDR3 nucleotides are TGTGCCCTCATTCGCAACGGGACTAGGGCCTACGAGCAGTACTCC. Protein: CALIRNGTRAYEQYS.

Points on this clonotype: The junction departs from germline at one end; a sequencing error may be responsible. The V gene is TRBV5-1, the J gene TRBJ2-1, with 7 positions matching TRBD1. This CDR3 is 14 amino acids long. CDR1 SGHRS and CDR2 YFSETQ come from the germline V gene. CDR3 protein: CASSLGQAYNKQFF. The CDR3 nucleotides are TGCGCCAGCAGCTTAGGACAGGCTTACAATAAGCAGTTCTTC.

The chain combines TRBV30 with TRBJ2-7, with D maybe TRBD1 (6 bases). CDR3 size: 13 residues. The germline V and J ends were trimmed by 4 bases and 3 bases, with 13 bases remaining between them. The V gene's germline CDR1 is GTSNPN and CDR2 SVGIG (reference sequence). This chain's CDR3 is CAWTGVGNYEQYF. The CDR3 coding sequence is TGTGCCTGGACAGGGGTTGGGAACTACGAGCAGTACTTC.

This clonotype has only a few counts. V gene TRBV19 combines with J gene TRBJ1-4; the match to TRBD1 covers 7 bases. Germline V gene lookup returns CDR1 LNHDA and CDR2 SQIVND (reference sequence). The CDR3 length is 18 residues. The V gene end was trimmed by 9 bases and the J gene end by 0 bases; junction bases not matched to a gene: 16. The CDR3 sequence: CASALTGVSTPTNEKLFF. In DNA, the CDR3 is TGTGCCAGCGCACTAACAGGGGTCTCTACTCCAACTAATGAAAAACTGTTTTTT.

This clonotype was detected ten times or more. This chain connects TRBV7-9 to TRBJ1-2, with D perhaps TRBD1 (6 bases). V lost 3 bases and J lost 8, with 13 bases in between. This CDR3 is 13 amino acids long. Germline V gene sequence: CDR1 SEHNR, CDR2 FQNEAQ (reference sequence). CDR3 nucleotides: TGTGCCAGCAGCTTTGGGGACATTAGGGGCTACACCTTC. Its translation: CASSFGDIRGYTF.

This clonotype has just a few counts. The chain couples TRBV5-1 to TRBJ2-1; a weak D match, TRBD1 (5 bases). This CDR3 is 15 amino acids long. The V gene's germline CDR1 is SGHRS and CDR2 YFSETQ. V lost 0 bases and J 5 bases, leaving 12 bases between the germline ends. DNA for the CDR3: TGCGCCAGCAGCTTGGGACAGATGGATCACAATGAGCAGTTCTTC. It is translated as CASSLGQMDHNEQFF.

The chain employs TRBV15 and TRBJ1-4; possible D gene TRBD1, 5 bases. Trimming pared 0 bases from V and 8 bases from J, leaving 10 bases between. Germline values: CDR1 LNHNV, CDR2 YYDKDF (reference sequence). The CDR3 consists of 14 residues. The CDR3 region is CATSRDRVEEKLFF. The CDR3 nucleotides read TGTGCCACCAGCAGAGACAGGGTGGAGGAAAAACTGTTTTTT.

This clonotype came up many times. The V gene is TRBV20-1, the J gene TRBJ2-5; TRBD2 aligns across 13 bases. Germline V gives CDR1 DFQATT, CDR2 SNEGSKA (reference sequence). CDR3 length: 15 residues. V lost 6 bases to trimming and J lost 5 bases; unmatched junction nucleotides: 9. DNA of the CDR3: TGCAGTGCACCTGGGACTAGCGGGACCCGTGAGACCCAGTACTTC. Amino acids: CSAPGTSGTRETQYF.

The chain has TRBV29-1 and TRBJ2-7, with D possibly matching TRBD2 (5 bases). This CDR3 is built from 13 residues. Trimming cost V 4 bases and J 0 bases, with 10 bases left between them. Germline lookup yields CDR1 SQVTM and CDR2 ANQGSEA. The CDR3 spells CSVVGGSSYEQYF. The CDR3, as DNA: TGCAGCGTTGTTGGAGGTAGCTCCTACGAGCAGTACTTC.

Ten or more counts support this clonotype. V gene TRBV5-1 combines with J gene TRBJ1-1; D might be TRBD1 (5 bases). The CDR3 runs 12 residues. In germline, CDR1 is SGHRS, CDR2 YFSETQ. V was trimmed by 7 bases and J by 10 bases, leaving 17 bases between them. The CDR3 region has the DNA TGCGCCAGCCCGGATTCCACCGGGGCAGCTTTCTTT. The encoded protein is CASPDSTGAAFF. Full variable domain (missing parts from reference TRBV5-1 and TRBJ1-1): KAGVTQTPRYLIKTRGQQVTLSCSPISGHRSVSWYQQTPGQGLQFLFEYFSETQRNKGNFPGRFSGRQFSNSRSEMNVSTLELGDSALYLCASPDSTGAAFFGQGTRLTVV.

This clonotype was detected a few times. The chain has TRBV20-1 and TRBJ1-4; 9 bases align to TRBD1. Germline CDR1 reads DFQATT; CDR2 reads SNEGSKA (reference sequence). The V and J ends lost 4 bases and 5 bases, in that order; junction bases with no gene match: 2. CDR3 length equals 13 residues. This CDR3 reads CSAIGTGNEKLFF. In nucleotides, the CDR3 is TGCAGTGCTATCGGGACAGGGAATGAAAAACTGTTTTTT.

The gene calls are TRBV12-3 or TRBV12-4 and TRBJ2-7; 7 bases are a match to TRBD2. With 7 bases clipped from V and 3 bases from J, the junction kept 9 bases outside the gene matches. The CDR3 is 14 residues long. This CDR3 reads CASTWSGDYYEQYF. CDR3 nucleotides: TGTGCCAGCACTTGGTCGGGGGACTACTACGAGCAGTACTTC.

This clonotype occurred many times. V and J are TRBV5-1 and TRBJ2-7, with 7 bases aligning to TRBD2. Per germline, CDR1 SGHRS and CDR2 YFSETQ. The CDR3 consists of 15 residues. With V trimmed by 0 bases and J by 7 bases, 10 bases remained unmatched. CDR3 DNA sequence: TGCGCCAGCAGCTTGGTCGGGTCCTCCGGGGGGGAGCAGTACTTC. It is translated as CASSLVGSSGGEQYF.

The chain links TRBV12-3 or TRBV12-4 to TRBJ1-5; D gene ambiguous. The CDR3 is 14 residues long. V dropped 3 bases and J dropped 5 bases, with 11 bases sitting between them. CDR3 residues: CASSFSVAHQPQHF. As DNA, the CDR3 is TGTGCCAGCAGTTTTAGCGTAGCCCATCAGCCCCAGCATTTT.

This clonotype has ten or more counts. The chain is built from TRBV28 and TRBJ2-2; D is unresolved. In germline, CDR1 is MDHEN, CDR2 SYDVKM. This CDR3 contains 15 residues. V lost 6 bases, J lost 0 bases, and 11 bases lay in between. The DNA of the CDR3 is TGTGCCAGCAGCGAACCGATAACGAACACCGGGGAGCTGTTTTTT. Residues: CASSEPITNTGELFF.

This clonotype was seen at least ten times. The rearrangement links TRBV6-5 to TRBJ1-2; D is perhaps TRBD1 (6 bases). CDR3 length: 11 residues. The V end was cut by 5 bases, the J end by 6 bases, with 7 bases between. Germline loops: CDR1 MNHEY, CDR2 SVGAGI. CDR3 coding DNA: TGTGCCAGCAGTAACAGGGATGGCTACACCTTC. As protein: CASSNRDGYTF.